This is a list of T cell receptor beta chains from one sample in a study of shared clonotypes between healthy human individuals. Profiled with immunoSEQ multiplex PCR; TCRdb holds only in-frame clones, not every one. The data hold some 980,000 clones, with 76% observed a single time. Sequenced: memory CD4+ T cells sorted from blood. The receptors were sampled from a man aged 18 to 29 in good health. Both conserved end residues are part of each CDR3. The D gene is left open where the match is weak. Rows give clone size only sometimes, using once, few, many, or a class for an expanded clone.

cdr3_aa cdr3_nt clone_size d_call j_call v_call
CASSGATEAFF TGTGCCAGCAGTGGGGCGACTGAAGCTTTCTTT NA NA TRBJ1-1 TRBV28
CASRLTGYQETQYF TGTGCCAGCAGGCTTACAGGGTACCAAGAGACCCAGTACTTC NA NA TRBJ2-5 TRBV28
CASSPGPDQPQHF TGTGCCAGCAGCCCCGGACCTGATCAGCCCCAGCATTTT NA NA TRBJ1-5 TRBV9
CASSSWSGVSGKRGNQPQHF TGTGCCAGCAGTTCCTGGTCGGGGGTGTCAGGGAAAAGGGGCAATCAGCCCCAGCATTTT NA NA TRBJ1-5 TRBV28
CASSLGVGRQETQYF TGTGCCAGCAGCTTAGGAGTAGGGCGACAAGAGACCCAGTACTTC NA NA TRBJ2-5 TRBV7-2
CASSIQRGENYGYTF TGTGCCAGTAGTATTCAACGGGGCGAGAACTATGGCTACACCTTC NA NA TRBJ1-2 TRBV19
CASSLAGTYNEQFF TGTGCCAGCAGCTTAGCCGGGACCTACAATGAGCAGTTCTTC NA NA TRBJ2-1 TRBV11-2
CASSAQGRYTEAFF TGTGCCAGCAGTGCGCAGGGGAGGTACACTGAAGCTTTCTTT few NA TRBJ1-1 TRBV2
CASGGAGSYEQYF TGTGCCAGCGGTGGGGCAGGATCCTACGAGCAGTACTTC once NA TRBJ2-7 TRBV2
CASSLNLDQPQHF TGTGCCAGCAGCTTAAATTTAGATCAGCCCCAGCATTTT few NA TRBJ1-5 TRBV7-2
CASSRARGLVNEQFF TGTGCCAGCAGTAGGGCCAGGGGACTTGTCAATGAGCAGTTCTTC many NA TRBJ2-1 TRBV2
CASTKGVEAFF TGTGCCAGTACAAAGGGGGTTGAAGCTTTCTTT NA NA TRBJ1-1 TRBV19
CASSLRRTGGSEAFF TGTGCCAGCAGTTTACGGAGGACAGGGGGGTCTGAAGCTTTCTTT NA TRBD1 TRBJ1-1 TRBV27
CASGFLTGASYEQYF TGTGCCAGCGGGTTCCTGACGGGAGCGTCCTACGAGCAGTACTTC NA NA TRBJ2-7 TRBV6-1
CASSVGIPHPGQGVDRQFF TGTGCCAGCAGCGTAGGAATCCCCCATCCGGGACAGGGGGTAGATCGGCAGTTCTTC NA TRBD1 TRBJ2-1 TRBV9
CASSLGSEQYF TGTGCCAGCAGTTTAGGTAGCGAGCAGTACTTC NA NA TRBJ2-7 TRBV28
CASSQQKGRYSGNTIYF TGTGCCAGCAGCCAACAAAAGGGACGGTACTCTGGAAACACCATATATTTT NA NA TRBJ1-3 TRBV14
CASSALMNTEAFF TGTGCCAGCAGCGCGTTAATGAACACTGAAGCTTTCTTT NA NA TRBJ1-1 TRBV9
CASSWQRSPNYGYTF TGTGCCAGTAGTTGGCAGAGGAGCCCTAACTATGGCTACACCTTC NA NA TRBJ1-2 TRBV19
CASSSDYYSNQPQHF TGTGCCAGCAGTTCGGATTACTATAGCAATCAGCCCCAGCATTTT NA NA TRBJ1-5 TRBV28
CASSGKGLGGTEAFF TGTGCCAGCAGTGGGAAGGGTCTGGGAGGCACTGAAGCTTTCTTT NA NA TRBJ1-1 TRBV6-1
CASNGLDRTYEQYF TGTGCCAGCAATGGCCTCGACAGAACCTACGAGCAGTACTTC NA NA TRBJ2-7 TRBV2
CAWIPKSSYNEQFF TGTGCCTGGATTCCAAAGAGCTCCTACAATGAGCAGTTCTTC NA NA TRBJ2-1 TRBV30
CASSSSGGSYNEQFF TGCGCCAGCAGCTCTAGCGGGGGGAGCTACAATGAGCAGTTCTTC NA TRBD2 TRBJ2-1 TRBV5-1
CASSSPVQGIGEQFF TGTGCCAGCAGTTCCCCAGTGCAGGGGATCGGTGAGCAGTTCTTC NA NA TRBJ2-1 TRBV28
CASSQGDTQYF TGTGCCAGCAGCCAGGGGGATACGCAGTATTTT NA NA TRBJ2-3 TRBV7-2
CASSQDRREYF TGTGCCAGCAGCCAAGATCGCAGGGAGTACTTC NA NA TRBJ2-7 TRBV14
CARSLLGGKVYEQYF TGTGCCAGAAGCTTATTAGGGGGTAAGGTCTACGAGCAGTACTTC NA NA TRBJ2-7 TRBV7-5
CASSPDGSSYNSPLHF TGTGCCAGCAGCCCAGACGGGAGCTCCTATAATTCACCCCTCCACTTT NA NA TRBJ1-6 TRBV5-4
CASSPTGGTDTQYF TGTGCCAGCAGTCCTACAGGGGGCACAGATACGCAGTATTTT few TRBD1 TRBJ2-3 TRBV28
CASSQDKGGTGNEKLFF TGCGCCAGCAGCCAAGATAAGGGGGGGACAGGGAATGAAAAACTGTTTTTT NA TRBD1 TRBJ1-4 TRBV4-1
CASSQGGLGYEQYF TGTGCCAGCAGTCAAGGGGGGTTAGGCTACGAGCAGTACTTC NA NA TRBJ2-7 TRBV11-2
CASSFRFHSGSNYGYTF TGTGCCAGCAGCTTCCGATTTCACAGCGGATCTAACTATGGCTACACCTTC NA NA TRBJ1-2 TRBV5-4
CASSGLAGTGELFF TGTGCCAGTAGTGGACTAGCGGGAACCGGGGAGCTGTTTTTT few TRBD2 TRBJ2-2 TRBV19
CASSPPSGGTPYNEQFF TGTGCCAGCAGCCCTCCTAGCGGGGGGACCCCCTACAATGAGCAGTTCTTC NA TRBD2 TRBJ2-1 TRBV5-4
CASSEWTGLKTGTEAFF TGTGCCAGCAGTGAATGGACAGGGTTAAAAACGGGCACTGAAGCTTTCTTT NA TRBD1 TRBJ1-1 TRBV28
CASSPHPSGTGELFF TGTGCCAGCAGCCCCCATCCCAGCGGCACCGGGGAGCTGTTTTTT NA NA TRBJ2-2 TRBV7-2
CASNEGPLTGNTIYF TGTGCCAGCAACGAGGGACCTTTAACTGGAAACACCATATATTTT NA NA TRBJ1-3 TRBV2
CASSVRQGGPYEQYF TGTGCCAGCAGCGTGCGACAGGGGGGTCCCTACGAGCAGTACTTC NA TRBD1 TRBJ2-7 TRBV7-8
CASSRGGNTGELFF TGCGCCAGCAGCCGCGGAGGGAACACCGGGGAGCTGTTTTTT NA NA TRBJ2-2 TRBV4-1
CASSESGTSLFRELFF TGTGCCAGCAGTGAATCCGGGACTAGTTTATTCAGGGAGCTGTTTTTT NA TRBD2 TRBJ2-2 TRBV2
CAIGQGLPGELFF TGTGCCATTGGACAGGGGCTGCCCGGGGAGCTGTTTTTT NA TRBD1 TRBJ2-2 TRBV10-3
CASSDDRGKGEKLFF TGTGCCAGCAGCGACGACAGGGGCAAAGGTGAAAAACTGTTTTTT NA TRBD1 TRBJ1-4 TRBV7-6
CASTTGALSGANVLTF TGTGCCAGCACCACAGGGGCACTCTCTGGGGCCAACGTCCTGACTTTC many TRBD1 TRBJ2-6 TRBV4-2
CASSEWSLGNTIYF TGTGCCAGCAGTGAATGGAGTCTTGGAAACACCATATATTTT NA NA TRBJ1-3 TRBV2
CASSVGSGNAFF TGTGCCAGCAGCGTAGGTTCCGGGAATGCTTTCTTT NA NA TRBJ1-1 TRBV9
CASSLSAGAYLQETQYF TGCGCCAGCAGCTTGTCAGCGGGGGCTTACCTCCAAGAGACCCAGTACTTC NA TRBD2 TRBJ2-5 TRBV5-1
CASSLWDDAGNTIYF TGTGCCAGCAGCTTATGGGACGACGCTGGAAACACCATATATTTT few NA TRBJ1-3 TRBV7-2
CATSREGIWSPLHF TGTGCCACCAGCAGAGAAGGGATTTGGTCACCCCTCCACTTT NA NA TRBJ1-6 TRBV15
CAISWKPGLAGAETQYF TGTGCCATCAGTTGGAAACCGGGACTAGCGGGAGCGGAGACCCAGTACTTC NA TRBD2 TRBJ2-5 TRBV10-3
CAWSKGQLRTEAFF TGTGCCTGGAGCAAGGGACAGCTAAGGACTGAAGCTTTCTTT NA TRBD1 TRBJ1-1 TRBV30
CASSERAWENF TGTGCCAGCAGTGAAAGGGCGTGGGAGAACTTC NA NA TRBJ2-7 TRBV2
CAISESIQGNSPLHF TGTGCCATCAGTGAGTCGATACAGGGCAATTCACCCCTCCACTTT NA NA TRBJ1-6 TRBV10-3
CASSQHGQGERYF TGTGCCAGCAGCCAACATGGACAGGGGGAACGGTACTTC few TRBD1 TRBJ2-7 TRBV16
CASSPPRTGDSNEQFF TGTGCCAGCTCACCACCGAGGACAGGGGACTCCAATGAGCAGTTCTTC many TRBD1 TRBJ2-1 TRBV18